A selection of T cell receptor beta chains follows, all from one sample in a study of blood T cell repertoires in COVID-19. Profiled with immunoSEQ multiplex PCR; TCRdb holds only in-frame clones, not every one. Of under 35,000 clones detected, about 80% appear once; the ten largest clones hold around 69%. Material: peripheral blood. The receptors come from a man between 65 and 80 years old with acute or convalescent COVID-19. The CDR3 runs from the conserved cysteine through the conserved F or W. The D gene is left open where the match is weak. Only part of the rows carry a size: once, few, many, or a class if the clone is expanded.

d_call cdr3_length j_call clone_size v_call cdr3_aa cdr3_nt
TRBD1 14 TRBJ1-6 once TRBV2 CASGLGTGSSPLHF TGTGCCAGCGGGTTAGGGACAGGGAGTTCACCCCTCCACTTT
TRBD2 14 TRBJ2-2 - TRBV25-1 CASQEAGGLGELFF TGTGCCAGCCAGGAGGCGGGGGGCTTGGGGGAGCTGTTTTTT
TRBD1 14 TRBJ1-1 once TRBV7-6 CASRANRGEGEAFF TGTGCCAGCAGGGCGAACAGGGGTGAAGGTGAAGCTTTCTTT
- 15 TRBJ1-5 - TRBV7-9 CASSPPGVVNQPQHF TGTGCCAGCAGTCCCCCGGGGGTGGTCAATCAGCCCCAGCATTTT
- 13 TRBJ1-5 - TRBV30 CAWSGGGNQPQHF TGTGCCTGGAGTGGGGGGGGGAATCAGCCCCAGCATTTT
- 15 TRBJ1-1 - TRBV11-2 CASSGGGSGNTEAFF TGTGCCAGCAGCGGGGGGGGCTCCGGTAACACTGAAGCTTTCTTT
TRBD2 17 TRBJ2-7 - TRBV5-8 CASTLGWGLAGIYEQYF TGTGCCAGCACCTTGGGATGGGGACTAGCGGGGATCTACGAGCAGTACTTC
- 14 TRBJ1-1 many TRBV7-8 CASSPTQGITEAFF TGTGCCAGCAGCCCAACGCAGGGGATCACTGAAGCTTTCTTT
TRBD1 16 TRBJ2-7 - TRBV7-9 CASSQEPGTGKYEQYF TGTGCCAGCAGCCAAGAACCCGGGACAGGGAAATACGAGCAGTACTTC
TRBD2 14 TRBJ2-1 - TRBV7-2 CASSLASGGGEQFF TGTGCCAGCAGCTTAGCTAGCGGGGGAGGTGAGCAGTTCTTC
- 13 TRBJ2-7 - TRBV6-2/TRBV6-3 CASSYLAYYEQYF TGTGCCAGCAGTTACCTAGCGTACTACGAGCAGTACTTC
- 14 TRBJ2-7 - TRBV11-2 CASSQSGTAGEQYF TGTGCCAGCAGCCAAAGTGGAACAGCGGGCGAGCAGTACTTC
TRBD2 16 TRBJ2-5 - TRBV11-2 CASSLGTSGLQETQYF TGTGCCAGCAGCTTAGGGACTAGCGGGCTCCAAGAGACCCAGTACTTC